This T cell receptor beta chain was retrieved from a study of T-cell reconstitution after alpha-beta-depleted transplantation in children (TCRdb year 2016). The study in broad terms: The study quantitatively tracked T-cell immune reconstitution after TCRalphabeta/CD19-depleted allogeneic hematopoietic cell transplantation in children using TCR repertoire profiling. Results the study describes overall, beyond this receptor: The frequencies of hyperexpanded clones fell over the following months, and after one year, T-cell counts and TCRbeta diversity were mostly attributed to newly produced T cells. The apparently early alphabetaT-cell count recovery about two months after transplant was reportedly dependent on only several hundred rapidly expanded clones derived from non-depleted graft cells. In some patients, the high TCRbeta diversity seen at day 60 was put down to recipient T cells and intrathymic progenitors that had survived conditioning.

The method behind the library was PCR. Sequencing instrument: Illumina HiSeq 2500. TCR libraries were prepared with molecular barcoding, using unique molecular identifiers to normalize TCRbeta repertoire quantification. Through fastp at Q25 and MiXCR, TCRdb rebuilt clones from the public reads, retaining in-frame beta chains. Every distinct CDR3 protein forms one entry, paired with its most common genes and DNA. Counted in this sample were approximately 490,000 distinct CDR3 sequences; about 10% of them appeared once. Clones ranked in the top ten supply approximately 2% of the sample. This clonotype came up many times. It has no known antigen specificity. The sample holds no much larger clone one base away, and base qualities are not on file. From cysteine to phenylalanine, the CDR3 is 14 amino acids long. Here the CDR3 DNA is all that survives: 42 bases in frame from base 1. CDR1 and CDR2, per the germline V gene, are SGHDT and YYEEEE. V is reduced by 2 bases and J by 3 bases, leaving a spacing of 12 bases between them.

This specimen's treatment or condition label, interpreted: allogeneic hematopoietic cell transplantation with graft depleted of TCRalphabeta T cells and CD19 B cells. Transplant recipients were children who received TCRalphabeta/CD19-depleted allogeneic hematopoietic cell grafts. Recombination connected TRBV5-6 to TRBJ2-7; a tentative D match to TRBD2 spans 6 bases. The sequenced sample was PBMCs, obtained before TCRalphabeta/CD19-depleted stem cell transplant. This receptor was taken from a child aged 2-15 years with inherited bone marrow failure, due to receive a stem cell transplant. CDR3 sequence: CASSFGRGNYEQYF. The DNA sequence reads TGTGCCAGCAGCTTTGGACGGGGGAACTACGAGCAGTACTTC.